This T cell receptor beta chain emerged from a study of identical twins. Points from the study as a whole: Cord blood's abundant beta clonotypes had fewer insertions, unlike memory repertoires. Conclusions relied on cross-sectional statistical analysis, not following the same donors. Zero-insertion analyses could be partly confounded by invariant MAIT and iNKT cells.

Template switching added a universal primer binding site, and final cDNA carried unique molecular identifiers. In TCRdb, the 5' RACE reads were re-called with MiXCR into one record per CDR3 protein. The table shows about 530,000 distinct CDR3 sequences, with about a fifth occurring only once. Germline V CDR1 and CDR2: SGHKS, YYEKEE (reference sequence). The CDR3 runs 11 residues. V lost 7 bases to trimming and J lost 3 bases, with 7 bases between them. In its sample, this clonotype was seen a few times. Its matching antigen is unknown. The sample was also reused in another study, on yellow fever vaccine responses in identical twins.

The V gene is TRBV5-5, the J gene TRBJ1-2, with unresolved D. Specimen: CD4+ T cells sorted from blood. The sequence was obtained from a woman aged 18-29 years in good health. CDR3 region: CASASHYGYTF. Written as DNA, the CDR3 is TGTGCCAGCGCGTCCCACTATGGCTACACCTTC.